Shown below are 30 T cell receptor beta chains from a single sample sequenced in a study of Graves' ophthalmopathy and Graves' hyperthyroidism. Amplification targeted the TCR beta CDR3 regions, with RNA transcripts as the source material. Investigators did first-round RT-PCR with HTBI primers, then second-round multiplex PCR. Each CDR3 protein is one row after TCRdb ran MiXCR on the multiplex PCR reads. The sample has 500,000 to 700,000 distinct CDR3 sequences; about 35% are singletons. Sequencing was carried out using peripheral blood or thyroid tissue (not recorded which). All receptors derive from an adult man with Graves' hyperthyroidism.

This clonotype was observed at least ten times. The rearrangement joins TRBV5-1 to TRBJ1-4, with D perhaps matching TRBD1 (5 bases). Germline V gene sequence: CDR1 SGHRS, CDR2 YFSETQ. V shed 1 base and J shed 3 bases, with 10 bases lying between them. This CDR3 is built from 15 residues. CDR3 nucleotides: TGCGCCAGCAGCTTGAACGGGGCAGCTAATGAAAAACTGTTTTTT. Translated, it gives CASSLNGAANEKLFF.

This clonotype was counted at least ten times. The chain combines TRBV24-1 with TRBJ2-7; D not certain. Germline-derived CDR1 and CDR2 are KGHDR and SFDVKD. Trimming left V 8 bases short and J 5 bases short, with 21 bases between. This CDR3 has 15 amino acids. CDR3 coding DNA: TGTGCCACCAAGGGTCAAGGGTCGGAGTCCAACGAGCAGTACTTC. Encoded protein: CATKGQGSESNEQYF.

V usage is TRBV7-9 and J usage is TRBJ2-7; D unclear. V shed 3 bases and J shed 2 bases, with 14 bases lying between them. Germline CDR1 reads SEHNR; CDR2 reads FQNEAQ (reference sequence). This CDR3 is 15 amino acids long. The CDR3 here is CASSLEWAFPYEQYF. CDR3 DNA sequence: TGTGCCAGCAGCTTGGAGTGGGCATTTCCCTACGAGCAGTACTTC.

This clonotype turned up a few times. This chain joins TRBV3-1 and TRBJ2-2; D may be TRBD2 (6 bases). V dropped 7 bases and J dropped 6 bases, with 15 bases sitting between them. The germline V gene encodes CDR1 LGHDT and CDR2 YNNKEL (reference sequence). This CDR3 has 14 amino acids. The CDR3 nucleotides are TGTGCCAGCAAACCACCCGTAGCGGCCGGGGAGCTGTTTTTT. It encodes CASKPPVAAGELFF.

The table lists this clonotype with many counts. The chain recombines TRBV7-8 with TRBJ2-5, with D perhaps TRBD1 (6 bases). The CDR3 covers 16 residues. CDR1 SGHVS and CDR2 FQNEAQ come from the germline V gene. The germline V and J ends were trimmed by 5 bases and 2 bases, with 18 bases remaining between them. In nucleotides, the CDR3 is TGTGCCAGCAGCCGCAAGTCCGGGACACAGCAAGAGACCCAGTACTTC. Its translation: CASSRKSGTQQETQYF.

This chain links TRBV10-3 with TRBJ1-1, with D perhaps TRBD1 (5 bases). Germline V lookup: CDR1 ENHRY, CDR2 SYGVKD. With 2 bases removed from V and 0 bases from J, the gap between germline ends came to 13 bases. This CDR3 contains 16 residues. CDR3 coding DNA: TGTGCCATCAGTGAGACCCGGGGCGGGGTGAACACTGAAGCTTTCTTT. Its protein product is CAISETRGGVNTEAFF.

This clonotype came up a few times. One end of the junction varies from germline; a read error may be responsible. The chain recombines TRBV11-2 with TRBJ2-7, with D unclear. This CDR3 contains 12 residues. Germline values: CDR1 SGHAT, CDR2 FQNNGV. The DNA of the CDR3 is TGTGCCAGCAGCTTATGGCAGAACGAGCAGTGCTTC. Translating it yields CASSLWQNEQCF.

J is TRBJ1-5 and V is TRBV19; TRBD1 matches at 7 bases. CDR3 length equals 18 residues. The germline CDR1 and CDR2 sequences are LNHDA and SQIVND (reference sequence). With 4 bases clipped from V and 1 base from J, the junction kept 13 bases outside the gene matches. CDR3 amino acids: CASSRGGPGTVSNQPQHF. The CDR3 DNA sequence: TGTGCCAGTAGTAGGGGAGGCCCCGGGACAGTGAGCAATCAGCCCCAGCATTTT.

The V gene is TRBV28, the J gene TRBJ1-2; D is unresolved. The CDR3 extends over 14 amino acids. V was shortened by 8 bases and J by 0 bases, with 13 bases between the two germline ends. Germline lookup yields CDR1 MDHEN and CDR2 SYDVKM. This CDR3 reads CASCDFKTNYGYTF. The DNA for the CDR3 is TGTGCCAGCTGTGACTTCAAGACTAACTATGGCTACACCTTC.

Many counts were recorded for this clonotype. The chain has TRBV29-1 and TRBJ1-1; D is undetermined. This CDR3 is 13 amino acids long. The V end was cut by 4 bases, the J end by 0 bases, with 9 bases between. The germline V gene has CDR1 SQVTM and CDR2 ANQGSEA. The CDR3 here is CSVARGMNTEAFF. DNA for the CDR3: TGCAGCGTTGCACGCGGGATGAACACTGAAGCTTTCTTT. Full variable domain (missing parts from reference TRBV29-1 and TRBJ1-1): SAVISQKPSRDICQRGTSLTIQCQVDSQVTMMFWYRQQPGQSLTLIATANQGSEATYESGFVIDKFPISRPNLTFSTLTVSNMSPEDSSIYLCSVARGMNTEAFFGQGTRLTVV.

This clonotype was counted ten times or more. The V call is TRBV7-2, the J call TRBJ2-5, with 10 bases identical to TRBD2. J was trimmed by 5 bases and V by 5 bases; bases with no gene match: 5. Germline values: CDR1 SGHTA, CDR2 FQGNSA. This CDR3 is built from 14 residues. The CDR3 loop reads CASSTFSGRETQYF. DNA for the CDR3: TGTGCCAGCAGCACTTTTAGCGGGAGGGAGACCCAGTACTTC.

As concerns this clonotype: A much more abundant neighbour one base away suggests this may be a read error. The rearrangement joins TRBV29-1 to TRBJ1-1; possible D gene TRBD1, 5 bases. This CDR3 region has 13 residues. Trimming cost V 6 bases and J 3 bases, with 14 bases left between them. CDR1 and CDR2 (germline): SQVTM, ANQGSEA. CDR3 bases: TGCAGCGTCGTCAGGGAAGGGGACACTGAAGCTTTCTTT. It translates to CSVVREGDTEAFF.

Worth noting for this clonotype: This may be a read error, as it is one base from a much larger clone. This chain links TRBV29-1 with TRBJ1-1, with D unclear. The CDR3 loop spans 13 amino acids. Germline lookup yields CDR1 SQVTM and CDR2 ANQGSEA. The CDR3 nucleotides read TGCATCGTTGAGGGCCGGATGAACACTGAAGCTTTCTTT. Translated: CIVEGRMNTEAFF.

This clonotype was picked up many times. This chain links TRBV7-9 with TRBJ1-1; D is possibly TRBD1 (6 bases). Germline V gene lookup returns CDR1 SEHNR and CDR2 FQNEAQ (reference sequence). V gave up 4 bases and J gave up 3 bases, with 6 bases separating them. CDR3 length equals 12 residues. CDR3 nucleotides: TGTGCCAGCAGCTGGACAGACACTGAAGCTTTCTTT. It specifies CASSWTDTEAFF.

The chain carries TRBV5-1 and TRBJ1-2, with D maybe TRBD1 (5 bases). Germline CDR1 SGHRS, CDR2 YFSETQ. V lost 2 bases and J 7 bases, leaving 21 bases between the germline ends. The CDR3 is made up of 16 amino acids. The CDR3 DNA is TGCGCCAGCAGCTTAGTGGAGCAGGGTGGATTGAGTGGCTACACCTTC. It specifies CASSLVEQGGLSGYTF.

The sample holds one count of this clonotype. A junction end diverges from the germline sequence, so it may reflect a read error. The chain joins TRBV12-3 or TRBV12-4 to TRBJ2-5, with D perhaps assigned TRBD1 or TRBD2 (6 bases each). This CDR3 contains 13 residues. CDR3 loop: CASSIAGGQPQYF. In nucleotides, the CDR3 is TGTGCCAGCAGTATAGCCGGGGGCCAGCCCCAGTACTTC.

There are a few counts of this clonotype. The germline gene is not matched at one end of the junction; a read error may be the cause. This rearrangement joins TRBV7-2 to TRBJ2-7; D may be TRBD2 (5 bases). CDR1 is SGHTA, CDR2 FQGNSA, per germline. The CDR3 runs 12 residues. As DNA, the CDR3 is TGTGCCAGCAGCGGCACGGCCGGGGAGCTGTACTTC. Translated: CASSGTAGELYF.

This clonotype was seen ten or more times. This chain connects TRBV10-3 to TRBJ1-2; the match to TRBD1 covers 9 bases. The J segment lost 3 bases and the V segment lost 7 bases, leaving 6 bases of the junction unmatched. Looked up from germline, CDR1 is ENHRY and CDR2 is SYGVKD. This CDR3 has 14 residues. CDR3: CAIKGTGPDYGYTF. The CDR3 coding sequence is TGTGCCATCAAGGGGACAGGGCCCGACTATGGCTACACCTTC.

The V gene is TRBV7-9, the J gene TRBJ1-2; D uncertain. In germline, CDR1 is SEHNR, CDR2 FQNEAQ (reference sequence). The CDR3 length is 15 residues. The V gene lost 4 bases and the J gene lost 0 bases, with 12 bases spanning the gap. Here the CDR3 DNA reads TGTGCCAGCAGCTCTTCGGATGGAGCTAACTATGGCTACACCTTC. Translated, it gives CASSSSDGANYGYTF.

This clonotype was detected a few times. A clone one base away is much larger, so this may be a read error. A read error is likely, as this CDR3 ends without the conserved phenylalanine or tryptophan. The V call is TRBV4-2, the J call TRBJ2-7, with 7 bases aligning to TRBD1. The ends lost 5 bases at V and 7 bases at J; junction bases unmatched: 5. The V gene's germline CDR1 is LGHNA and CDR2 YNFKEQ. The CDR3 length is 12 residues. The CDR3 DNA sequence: TGTGCCAGCAGCTTCACAGGGGAAGAGCAGTACCTC. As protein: CASSFTGEEQYL.

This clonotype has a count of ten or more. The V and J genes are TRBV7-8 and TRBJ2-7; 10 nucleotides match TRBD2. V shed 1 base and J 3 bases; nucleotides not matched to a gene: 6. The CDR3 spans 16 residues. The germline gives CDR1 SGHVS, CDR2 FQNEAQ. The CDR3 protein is CASSLGTSGMVYEQYF. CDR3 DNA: TGTGCCAGCAGCTTAGGGACTAGCGGTATGGTCTACGAGCAGTACTTC.

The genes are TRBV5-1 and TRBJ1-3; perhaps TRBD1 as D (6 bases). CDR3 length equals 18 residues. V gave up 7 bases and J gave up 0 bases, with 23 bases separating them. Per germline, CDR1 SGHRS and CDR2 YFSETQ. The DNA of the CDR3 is TGCGCCAGCCAGCGCTCGGGAGGCAGGGGCGACTCTGGAAACACCATATATTTT. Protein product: CASQRSGGRGDSGNTIYF. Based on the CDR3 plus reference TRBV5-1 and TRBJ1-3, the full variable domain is KAGVTQTPRYLIKTRGQQVTLSCSPISGHRSVSWYQQTPGQGLQFLFEYFSETQRNKGNFPGRFSGRQFSNSRSEMNVSTLELGDSALYLCASQRSGGRGDSGNTIYFGEGSWLTVV.

This CDR3 is CATSDFVAGGYTF. The CDR3 DNA reads TGTGCCACCAGTGATTTCGTGGCAGGTGGCTACACCTTC. The V call is TRBV24-1, the J call TRBJ1-2; D not certain. Trimming took 1 base from V and 7 from J, leaving 9 bases between them. CDR3 length equals 13 residues. Germline CDR1 is KGHDR and CDR2 is SFDVKD.

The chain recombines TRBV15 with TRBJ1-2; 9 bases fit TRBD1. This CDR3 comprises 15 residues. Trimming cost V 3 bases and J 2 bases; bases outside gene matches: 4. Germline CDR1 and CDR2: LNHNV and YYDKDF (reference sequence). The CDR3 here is CATSSLGTGNYGYTF. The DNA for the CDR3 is TGTGCCACCAGCAGCTTGGGGACAGGGAACTATGGCTACACCTTC. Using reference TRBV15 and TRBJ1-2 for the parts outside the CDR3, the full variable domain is DAMVIQNPRYQVTQFGKPVTLSCSQTLNHNVMYWYQQKSSQAPKLLFHYYDKDFNNEADTPDNFQSRRPNTSFCFLDIRSPGLGDTAMYLCATSSLGTGNYGYTFGSGTRLTVV.

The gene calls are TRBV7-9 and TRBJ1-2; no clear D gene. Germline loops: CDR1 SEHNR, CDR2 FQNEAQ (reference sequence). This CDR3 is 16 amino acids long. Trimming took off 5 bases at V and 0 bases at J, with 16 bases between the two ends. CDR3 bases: TGTGCCAGCAGCCAAGACAAGCAGAGAACTAACTATGGCTACACCTTC. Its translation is CASSQDKQRTNYGYTF.

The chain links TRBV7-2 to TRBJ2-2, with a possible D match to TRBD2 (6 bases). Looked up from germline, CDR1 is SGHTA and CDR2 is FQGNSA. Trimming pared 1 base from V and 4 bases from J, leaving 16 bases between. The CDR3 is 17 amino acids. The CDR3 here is CASSLGFGRAGTGELFF. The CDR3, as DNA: TGTGCCAGCAGCTTAGGCTTTGGAAGAGCGGGCACCGGGGAGCTGTTTTTT.

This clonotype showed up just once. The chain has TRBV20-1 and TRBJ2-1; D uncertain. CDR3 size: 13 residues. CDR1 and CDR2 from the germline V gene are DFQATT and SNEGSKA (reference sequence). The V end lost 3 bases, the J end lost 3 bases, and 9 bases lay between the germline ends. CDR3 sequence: CSASVSNYNEQFF. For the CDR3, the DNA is TGCAGTGCTAGTGTGAGTAACTACAATGAGCAGTTCTTC.

CDR3 sequence: CASSESSFSNQPQHF. The CDR3 nucleotides are TGCGCCAGCAGTGAGTCGTCGTTCAGCAATCAGCCCCAGCATTTT. The V and J genes are TRBV10-2 and TRBJ1-5; D not resolved. This CDR3 contains 15 residues. Trimming pared 0 bases from V and 1 base from J, leaving 7 bases between. Looked up from germline, CDR1 is WSHSY and CDR2 is SAAADI.

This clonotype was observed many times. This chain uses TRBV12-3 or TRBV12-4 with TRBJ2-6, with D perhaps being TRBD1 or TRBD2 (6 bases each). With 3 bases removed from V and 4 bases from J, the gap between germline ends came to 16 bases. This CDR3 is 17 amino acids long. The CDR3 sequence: CASSFGPGAGGANVLTF. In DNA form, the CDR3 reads TGTGCCAGCAGTTTCGGGCCGGGGGCGGGAGGGGCCAACGTCCTGACTTTC.

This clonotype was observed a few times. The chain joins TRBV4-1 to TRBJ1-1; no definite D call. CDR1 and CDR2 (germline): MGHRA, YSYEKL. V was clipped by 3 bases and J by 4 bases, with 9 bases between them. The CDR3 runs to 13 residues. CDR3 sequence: CASSQERGTEAFF. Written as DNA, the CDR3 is TGCGCCAGCAGCCAGGAACGAGGCACTGAAGCTTTCTTT.